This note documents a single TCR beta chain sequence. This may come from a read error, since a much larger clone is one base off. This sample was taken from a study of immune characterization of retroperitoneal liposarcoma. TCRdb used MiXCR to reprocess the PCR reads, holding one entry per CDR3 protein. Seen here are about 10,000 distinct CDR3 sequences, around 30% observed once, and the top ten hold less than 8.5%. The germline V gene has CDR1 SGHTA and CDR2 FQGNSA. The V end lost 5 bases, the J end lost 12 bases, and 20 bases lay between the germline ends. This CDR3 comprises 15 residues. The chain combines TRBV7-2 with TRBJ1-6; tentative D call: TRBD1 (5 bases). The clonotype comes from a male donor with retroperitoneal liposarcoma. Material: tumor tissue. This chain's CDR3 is CASSPGGNLEGPLHF. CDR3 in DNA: TGTGCCAGCAGCCCGGGGGGGAACCTCGAAGGACCCCTCCACTTT.